The 10 T cell receptor beta chains given below trace back to one sample, sequenced in a study of blood T cell repertoires in COVID-19 (dated by TCRdb to 2020 to 2021). Preparation of the library involved the immunoSEQ multiplex PCR assay. Sourced from immuneACCESS, this table was stored by TCRdb with only in-frame sequences that have V and J called. A share of the clones is absent; for the studies checked, an unresolved V gene accounts for under half, and the remainder has no known explanation. The sample table shows 28,000 or so clones, and 80% to 95% are seen once. Around 2.2% of the sample is in the top ten clones. The sequencing sample was made of peripheral blood. Receptors were obtained from a human donor in a cohort sampled during active COVID-19.

The chain links TRBV9 to TRBJ1-2; TRBD1 is a possible D gene (6 bases). The CDR3 spans 12 residues. V lost 1 base and J lost 8, with 9 bases in between. CDR1 is SGDLS, CDR2 YYNGEE, per germline. As DNA, the CDR3 is TGTGCCAGCAGCGTAATCAGGGGCGGCTACACCTTC. As protein: CASSVIRGGYTF.

V and J are TRBV11-3 and TRBJ1-1; 8 nucleotides align to TRBD1. J was trimmed by 5 bases and V by 6 bases; bases with no gene match: 5. CDR3 size: 13 residues. Germline CDR1 SGHNT, CDR2 YENEEA. The CDR3 loop is CASREDRGTEAFF. For the CDR3, the DNA is TGTGCCAGCAGGGAAGACAGGGGTACTGAAGCTTTCTTT.

The chain uses TRBV6-5 and TRBJ1-5; the match to TRBD1 covers 7 bases. Germline trimming cut 6 bases from V and 4 bases from J; bases unmatched to any gene: 9. CDR1 and CDR2 (germline): MNHEY, SVGAGI. The CDR3 length is 15 residues. CDR3 residues: CASRPPGGNNQPQHF. DNA for the CDR3: TGTGCCAGCAGGCCTCCAGGGGGAAATAATCAGCCCCAGCATTTT.

This chain joins TRBV25-1 and TRBJ2-5, with TRBD1 as a possible D gene (5 bases). The V and J ends lost 5 bases and 5 bases respectively, with 18 bases between them. Germline V gene lookup returns CDR1 MGHDK and CDR2 SYGVNS. The CDR3 is 15 amino acids. The CDR3 sequence is CASSSHRLMGETQYF. The CDR3 DNA sequence: TGTGCCAGCAGTTCTCACAGGTTAATGGGGGAGACCCAGTACTTC. The complete variable domain, with remaining parts taken from reference TRBV25-1 and TRBJ2-5, reads EADIYQTPRYLVIGTGKKITLECSQTMGHDKMYWYQQDPGMELHLIHYSYGVNSTEKGDLSSESTVSRIRTEHFPLTLESARPSHTSQYLCASSSHRLMGETQYFGPGTRLLVL.

V gene TRBV27 combines with J gene TRBJ1-4; tentatively, D is TRBD1 (5 bases). The CDR3 sequence is 16 residues long. V lost 6 bases, J lost 3 bases, and 17 bases lay in between. Germline CDR1 reads MNHEY; CDR2 reads SMNVEV (reference sequence). CDR3 protein: CASRGVGPAANEKLFF. In DNA form, the CDR3 reads TGTGCCAGCAGAGGGGTCGGGCCTGCGGCTAATGAAAAACTGTTTTTT.

The chain joins TRBV4-1 to TRBJ1-1; TRBD1 matches at 11 bases. The V gene end was trimmed by 3 bases and the J gene end by 5 bases; junction bases not matched to a gene: 5. This CDR3 is 15 amino acids long. CDR1 MGHRA and CDR2 YSYEKL come from the germline V gene. The CDR3 is CASSQRGTGGTEAFF. The DNA of the CDR3 is TGCGCCAGCAGCCAGCGGGGGACAGGGGGGACTGAAGCTTTCTTT.

CDR3 loop: CASSKLAGPTDTQYF. DNA for the CDR3: TGTGCCAGCAGCAAACTAGCGGGGCCCACAGATACGCAGTATTTT. The chain joins TRBV11-2 to TRBJ2-3; 10 bases are shared with TRBD2. The germline CDR1 and CDR2 sequences are SGHAT and FQNNGV. The CDR3 loop spans 15 amino acids. J was trimmed by 2 bases and V by 5 bases; bases with no gene match: 4.

This sequence joins TRBV5-6 and TRBJ2-1; tentatively, D is TRBD1 (6 bases). Trimming stripped 0 bases from V and 2 bases from J, with 12 bases between. Germline assignment: CDR1 SGHDT and CDR2 YYEEEE. The CDR3 is made up of 16 amino acids. In DNA, the CDR3 is TGTGCCAGCAGCTTGGACCGTGGACAGACCTACAATGAGCAGTTCTTC. This codes for CASSLDRGQTYNEQFF.

V and J are TRBV7-9 and TRBJ1-4, with a weak D call TRBD1 (5 bases). Germline CDR1 and CDR2: SEHNR and FQNEAQ (reference sequence). The CDR3 is 14 amino acids. The V end lost 1 base, the J end lost 6 bases, and 9 bases lay between the germline ends. CDR3 DNA: TGTGCCAGCAGCTTAGGTCAGGGCTATGAAAAACTGTTTTTT. Protein sequence: CASSLGQGYEKLFF.

The chain recombines TRBV5-1 with TRBJ2-3; maybe TRBD1 (5 bases). Germline V gene lookup returns CDR1 SGHRS and CDR2 YFSETQ. CDR3 size: 16 residues. Trimming shortened V by 0 bases and J by 0 bases, and 11 bases separated the two germline ends. Here the CDR3 reads CASSLEAGSSTDTQYF. DNA of the CDR3: TGCGCCAGCAGCTTGGAGGCAGGGTCTAGCACAGATACGCAGTATTTT.